Listed below are T cell receptor beta chains from one sample, sequenced in a study of cytomegalovirus exposure and HLA in healthy donors. Only in-frame clones appear in the TCRdb table, and some are missing; sequencing was by immunoSEQ multiplex PCR. The sample has 75,000 to 85,000 clones; the top ten hold 3% to 4%. The specimen was PBMCs. The source of these receptors is a young man in good health and CMV-seropositive. Both conserved end residues are part of each CDR3. The D gene is left open where the match is weak.

CDR3 DNA	CDR3 protein	J gene	V gene	D gene
TGCGCCAGCAGCTTGGGAGAGCCATACAATGAGCAGTTCTTC	CASSLGEPYNEQFF	TRBJ2-1	TRBV5-1	-
TGTGCCACCAGAGAGCAGAGGGTTAAGAACACTGAAGCTTTCTTT	CATREQRVKNTEAFF	TRBJ1-1	TRBV15	-
TGCGCCAGCAGCACCTGGACAGCCGACAACGAGCAGTACTTC	CASSTWTADNEQYF	TRBJ2-7	TRBV5-1	-
TGTGCCAGCAGTTTAGCGGGACGTTTCACAGATACGCAGTATTTT	CASSLAGRFTDTQYF	TRBJ2-3	TRBV28	-
TGTGCCAGCAGTTACTCGAGGCCCACCGAGCAGTACTTC	CASSYSRPTEQYF	TRBJ2-7	TRBV6-5	-
TGCGCCAGCAGCCAAGATAGACAGGTGAGCTCCTACGAGCAGTACTTC	CASSQDRQVSSYEQYF	TRBJ2-7	TRBV4-1	-
TGTGCCAGTAGTACACAGGGGAGTGATGGCTACACCTTC	CASSTQGSDGYTF	TRBJ1-2	TRBV19	TRBD1
TGTGCCAGCAGTCCCACCCGAGTCTATGGCTACACCTTC	CASSPTRVYGYTF	TRBJ1-2	TRBV27	-
TGTGCCAGCAGTGAATGGGAAGGGACACTACTATATGGCTACACCTTC	CASSEWEGTLLYGYTF	TRBJ1-2	TRBV6-1	-
TGTGCCAGCAGTCGAGCGGGAGAAGGCTACAATGAGCAGTTCTTC	CASSRAGEGYNEQFF	TRBJ2-1	TRBV2	TRBD2